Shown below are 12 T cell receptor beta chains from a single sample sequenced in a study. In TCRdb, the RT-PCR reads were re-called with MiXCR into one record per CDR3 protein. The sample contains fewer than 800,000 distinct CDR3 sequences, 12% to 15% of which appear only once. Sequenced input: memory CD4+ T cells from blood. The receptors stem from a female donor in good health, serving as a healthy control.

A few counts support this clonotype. The CDR3 DNA follows: TGTGCCAGCAGCTTAGGAAGTACCAGCGGGACGGAGCAGTACTTC. Amino acid sequence: CASSLGSTSGTEQYF. The V and J genes are TRBV7-2 and TRBJ2-7; 7 bases match TRBD2. The V and J ends lost 1 base and 7 bases, in that order; junction bases with no gene match: 10. The CDR3 consists of 15 residues. Per germline, CDR1 SGHTA and CDR2 FQGNSA. Filled out from reference TRBV7-2 and TRBJ2-7, the complete variable domain reads GAGVSQSPSNKVTEKGKDVELRCDPISGHTALYWYRQSLGQGLEFLIYFQGNSAPDKSGLPSDRFSAERTGGSVSTLTIQRTQQEDSAVYLCASSLGSTSGTEQYFGPGTRLTVT.

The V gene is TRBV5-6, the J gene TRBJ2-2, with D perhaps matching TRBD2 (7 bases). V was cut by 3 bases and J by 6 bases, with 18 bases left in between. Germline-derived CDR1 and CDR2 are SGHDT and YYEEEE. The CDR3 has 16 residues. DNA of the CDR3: TGTGCCAGCAGCTCAGCGGGACACCGCATGTCCGGGGAGCTGTTTTTT. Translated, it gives CASSSAGHRMSGELFF.

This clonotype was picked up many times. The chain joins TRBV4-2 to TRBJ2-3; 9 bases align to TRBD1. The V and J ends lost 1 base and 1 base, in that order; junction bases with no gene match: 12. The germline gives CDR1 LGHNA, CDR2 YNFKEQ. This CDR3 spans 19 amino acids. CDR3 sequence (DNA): TGTGCCAGCAGCCAAGGGTTATCGAACAGGGGGCTCCGCACAGATACGCAGTATTTT. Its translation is CASSQGLSNRGLRTDTQYF.

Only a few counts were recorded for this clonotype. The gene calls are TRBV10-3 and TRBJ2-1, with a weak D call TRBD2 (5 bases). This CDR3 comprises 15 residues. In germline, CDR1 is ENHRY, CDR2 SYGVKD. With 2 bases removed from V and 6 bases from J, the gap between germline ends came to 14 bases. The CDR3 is CAISESLASINEQFF. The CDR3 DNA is TGTGCCATCAGTGAGAGTCTAGCTTCTATCAATGAGCAGTTCTTC.

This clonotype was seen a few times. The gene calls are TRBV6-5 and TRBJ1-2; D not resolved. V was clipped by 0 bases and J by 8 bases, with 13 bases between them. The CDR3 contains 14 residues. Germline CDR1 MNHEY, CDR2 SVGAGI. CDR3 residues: CASSYSIDGFGYTF. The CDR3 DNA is TGTGCCAGCAGTTACTCGATTGACGGGTTCGGCTACACCTTC.

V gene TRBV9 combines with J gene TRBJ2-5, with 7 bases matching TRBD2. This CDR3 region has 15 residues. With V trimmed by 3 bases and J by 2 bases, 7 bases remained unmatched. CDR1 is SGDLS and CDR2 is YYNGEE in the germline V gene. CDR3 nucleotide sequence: TGTGCCAGCAGCGCGGACTGGGGGGGACAAGAGACCCAGTACTTC. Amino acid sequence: CASSADWGGQETQYF.

The CDR3 here is CASSLSAAAEQYF. DNA for the CDR3: TGTGCCAGCAGTTTATCGGCGGCGGCCGAGCAGTACTTC. The gene calls are TRBV28 and TRBJ2-7; no reliable D call. The CDR3 is 13 amino acids. Germline V gene sequence: CDR1 MDHEN, CDR2 SYDVKM. Deletions cut 1 base from V and 6 bases from J, with 10 bases between.

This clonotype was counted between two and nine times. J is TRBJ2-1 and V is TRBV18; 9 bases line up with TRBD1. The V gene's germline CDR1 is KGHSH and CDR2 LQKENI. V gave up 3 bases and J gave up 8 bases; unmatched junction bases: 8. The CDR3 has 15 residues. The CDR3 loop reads CASSPLKQGAHEQFF. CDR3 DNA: TGTGCCAGCTCACCGCTCAAACAGGGGGCCCATGAGCAGTTCTTC.

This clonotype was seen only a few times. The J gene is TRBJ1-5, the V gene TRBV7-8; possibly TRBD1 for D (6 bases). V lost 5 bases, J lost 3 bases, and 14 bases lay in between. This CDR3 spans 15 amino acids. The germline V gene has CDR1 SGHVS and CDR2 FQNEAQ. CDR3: CASSVLQGLNQPQHF. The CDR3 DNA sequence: TGTGCCAGCAGCGTCTTACAGGGACTCAATCAGCCCCAGCATTTT.

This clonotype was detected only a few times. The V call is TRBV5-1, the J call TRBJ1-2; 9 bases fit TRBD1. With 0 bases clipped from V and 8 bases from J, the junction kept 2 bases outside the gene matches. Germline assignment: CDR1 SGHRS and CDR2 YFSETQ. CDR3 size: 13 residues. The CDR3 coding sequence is TGCGCCAGCAGCTTGGGAGACAGGGGGGGCTACACCTTC. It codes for CASSLGDRGGYTF.

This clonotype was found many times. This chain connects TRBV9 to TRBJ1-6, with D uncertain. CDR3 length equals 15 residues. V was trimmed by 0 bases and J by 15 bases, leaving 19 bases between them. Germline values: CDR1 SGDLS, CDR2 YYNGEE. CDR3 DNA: TGTGCCAGCAGCGTAGGGGCGGGGAGGTCGGACGGCCTCCACTTT. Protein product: CASSVGAGRSDGLHF.

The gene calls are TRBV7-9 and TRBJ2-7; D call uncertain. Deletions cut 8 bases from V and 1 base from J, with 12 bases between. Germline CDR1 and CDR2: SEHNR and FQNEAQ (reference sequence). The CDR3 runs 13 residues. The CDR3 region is CASQLRLSYEQYF. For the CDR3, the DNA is TGTGCCAGCCAGCTTAGACTTTCCTACGAGCAGTACTTC.